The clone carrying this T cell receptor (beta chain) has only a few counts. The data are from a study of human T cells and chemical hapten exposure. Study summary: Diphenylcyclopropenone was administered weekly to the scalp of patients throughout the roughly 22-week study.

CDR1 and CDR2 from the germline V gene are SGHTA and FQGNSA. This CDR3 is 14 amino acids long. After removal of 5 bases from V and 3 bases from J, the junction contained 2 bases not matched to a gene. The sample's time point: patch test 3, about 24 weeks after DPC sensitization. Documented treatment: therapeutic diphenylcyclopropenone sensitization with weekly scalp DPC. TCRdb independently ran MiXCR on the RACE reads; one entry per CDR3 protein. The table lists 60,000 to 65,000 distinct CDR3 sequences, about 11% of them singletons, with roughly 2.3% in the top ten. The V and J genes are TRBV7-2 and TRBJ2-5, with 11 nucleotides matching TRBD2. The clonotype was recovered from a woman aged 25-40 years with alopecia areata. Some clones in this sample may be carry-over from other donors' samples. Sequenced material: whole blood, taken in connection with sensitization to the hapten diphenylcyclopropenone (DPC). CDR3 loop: CASSPGLAEETQYF. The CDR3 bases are TGTGCCAGCAGCCCGGGACTAGCGGAAGAGACCCAGTACTTC.